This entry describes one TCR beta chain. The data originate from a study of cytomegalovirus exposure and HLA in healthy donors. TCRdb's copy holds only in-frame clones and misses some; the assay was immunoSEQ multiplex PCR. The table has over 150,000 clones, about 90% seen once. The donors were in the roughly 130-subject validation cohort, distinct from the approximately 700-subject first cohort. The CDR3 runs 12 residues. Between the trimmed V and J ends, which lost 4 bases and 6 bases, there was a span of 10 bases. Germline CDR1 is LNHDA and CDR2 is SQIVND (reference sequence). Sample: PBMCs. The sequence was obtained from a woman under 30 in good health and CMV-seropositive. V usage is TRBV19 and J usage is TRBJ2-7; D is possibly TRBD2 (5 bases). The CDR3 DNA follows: TGTGCCAGTAGTAATCGGGATGGCGAGCAGTACTTC. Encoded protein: CASSNRDGEQYF.